The 23 T cell receptor beta chains presented below share a single source sample, sequenced in a study of T-cell reconstitution after alpha-beta-depleted transplantation in children. Molecular barcoding with unique molecular identifiers was used for the TCRbeta library. TCRdb called the PCR reads again in MiXCR, with one record for every CDR3 protein. The repertoire holds about 900,000 distinct CDR3 sequences, around 30% seen once, with roughly 27% in the top ten. The sequences come from PBMCs, mostly from graft donor cells, collected 360 days after TCRalphabeta/CD19-depleted stem cell transplant. The receptors shown here come from a boy under three years old who had a stem cell transplant for SCID, so the T cells may come from the graft donor.

The V and J genes are TRBV12-3 or TRBV12-4 and TRBJ2-1, with 9 bases identical to TRBD1. V lost 5 bases and J lost 4; bases outside the gene matches: 6. CDR3 length equals 15 residues. The CDR3 loop is CASSPHRGRYNEQFF. In DNA, the CDR3 is TGTGCCAGCAGTCCTCACAGGGGGCGGTACAATGAGCAGTTCTTC.

The rearrangement uses TRBV12-3 or TRBV12-4 and TRBJ1-2, with no clear D. Trimming cost V 4 bases and J 3 bases, with 9 bases left between them. This CDR3 contains 13 residues. The CDR3 DNA reads as TGTGCCAGCAGTTGGTCAGACTACTATGGCTACACCTTC. The encoded protein is CASSWSDYYGYTF.

The genes are TRBV5-6 and TRBJ2-5, with D possibly being TRBD2 (7 bases). Trimming took 7 bases from V and 5 from J, leaving 15 bases between them. In germline, CDR1 is SGHDT, CDR2 YYEEEE. This CDR3 contains 13 residues. The CDR3 DNA sequence: TGTGCCAGCTCTTGGGAGGGGGGCGAGACCCAGTACTTC. Its translation: CASSWEGGETQYF.

This clonotype was observed a handful of times. V is TRBV12-3 or TRBV12-4 and J is TRBJ1-5, with 7 bases matching TRBD1. The CDR3 runs 13 residues. Unmatched junction bases numbered 5, after V lost 7 bases and J lost 5 bases. The chain's CDR3 is CASTRQGDQPQHF. CDR3 DNA: TGTGCCAGCACCCGACAGGGCGATCAGCCCCAGCATTTT.

This chain uses TRBV28 with TRBJ2-5; possible D gene TRBD1, 7 bases. The V gene lost 7 bases and the J gene lost 9 bases, with 21 bases spanning the gap. The length of the CDR3 is 14 residues. The germline gives CDR1 MDHEN, CDR2 SYDVKM. The CDR3 loop reads CASTSNGDREAQYF. The CDR3 DNA follows: TGTGCCAGCACCTCTAATGGAGACAGGGAGGCCCAGTACTTC.

The chain employs TRBV3-1 and TRBJ2-7, with D unresolved. The CDR3 runs 14 residues. CDR1 is LGHDT, CDR2 YNNKEL, per germline (reference sequence). Trimming shortened V by 4 bases and J by 1 base, and 11 bases separated the two germline ends. CDR3 residues: CASSPLPRSYEQYF. The DNA for the CDR3 is TGTGCCAGCAGCCCCCTCCCGAGGTCCTACGAGCAGTACTTC.

The rearrangement uses TRBV20-1 and TRBJ1-1; no clear D. CDR1 DFQATT and CDR2 SNEGSKA come from the germline V gene (reference sequence). The CDR3 sequence is 13 residues long. V was shortened by 3 bases and J by 0 bases, with 8 bases between the two germline ends. CDR3 in DNA: TGCAGTGCTAGTCGGCAGCTGAACACTGAAGCTTTCTTT. Its protein product is CSASRQLNTEAFF.

The chain has TRBV20-1 and TRBJ1-2; D not resolved. The CDR3 loop spans 13 amino acids. V was clipped by 2 bases and J by 6 bases, with 13 bases between them. Per germline, CDR1 DFQATT and CDR2 SNEGSKA (reference sequence). Here the CDR3 reads CSARKTLADGYTF. In DNA form, the CDR3 reads TGCAGTGCTAGAAAGACCCTGGCGGATGGCTACACCTTC.

This chain links TRBV6-1 with TRBJ2-2, with D perhaps TRBD1 (6 bases). CDR1 and CDR2 (germline): MNHNS, SASEGT. The ends were cut back, 9 bases at V and 7 bases at J, with 18 bases in the middle. The CDR3 is 14 amino acids. In DNA, the CDR3 is TGTGCCAGTAGGACAGAGCTTTGGGGCGGGGAGCTGTTTTTT. Translated: CASRTELWGGELFF.

This chain links TRBV10-3 with TRBJ2-7, with TRBD2 identical over 11 bases. Looked up from germline, CDR1 is ENHRY and CDR2 is SYGVKD. This CDR3 has 19 amino acids. Trimming removed 3 bases from V and 0 bases from J; junction bases left unmatched: 13. CDR3 in amino acids: CAISDNLAGGRRSSYEQYF. Here the CDR3 DNA reads TGTGCCATCAGTGACAACCTAGCGGGGGGCCGAAGGAGCTCCTACGAGCAGTACTTC.

The genes are TRBV20-1 and TRBJ1-5; 12 bases agree with TRBD1. This CDR3 is 17 amino acids long. V gave up 3 bases and J gave up 4 bases; unmatched junction bases: 10. Germline CDR1 DFQATT, CDR2 SNEGSKA (reference sequence). The CDR3 reads CSARAGTGGAGNQPQHF. CDR3 nucleotides: TGCAGTGCTAGGGCCGGGACAGGGGGCGCGGGAAATCAGCCCCAGCATTTT.

This chain joins TRBV4-1 and TRBJ1-5; 7 bases are a match to TRBD1. This CDR3 comprises 16 residues. The V segment lost 0 bases and the J segment 5 bases; nucleotides outside the gene matches: 7. Germline V gene sequence: CDR1 MGHRA, CDR2 YSYEKL. CDR3 in DNA: TGCGCCAGCAGCCAAGAGGTCCAGGGGGGAGATCAGCCCCAGCATTTT. Encoded protein: CASSQEVQGGDQPQHF.

The rearrangement links TRBV6-2 or TRBV6-3 to TRBJ2-7, with D perhaps matching TRBD1 (5 bases). With 5 bases removed from V and 2 bases from J, the gap between germline ends came to 13 bases. CDR3 size: 14 residues. The germline V gene encodes CDR1 MNHEY and CDR2 SVGEGT. The chain's CDR3 is CASSTTRDPYEQYF. CDR3 coding DNA: TGTGCCAGCAGTACCACCAGGGATCCCTACGAGCAGTACTTC.

The chain joins TRBV12-3 or TRBV12-4 to TRBJ2-1; TRBD2 agrees at 15 bases. Trimming at V came to 3 bases and at J to 10 bases, leaving 10 bases not matched to a gene. The CDR3 extends over 17 amino acids. CDR3 sequence reads: CASSFGLAGGPYWEQFF. CDR3 DNA sequence: TGTGCCAGCAGTTTCGGACTAGCGGGGGGGCCGTATTGGGAGCAGTTCTTC.

There are a few counts of this clonotype. The J gene is TRBJ2-7, the V gene TRBV20-1, with 7 bases fitting TRBD1. The CDR3 runs to 14 residues. V was pared by 2 bases and J by 4 bases, with 8 bases of the junction left unmatched. Germline V gene data show CDR1 as DFQATT and CDR2 as SNEGSKA (reference sequence). The CDR3: CSARHPDRMYEQYF. CDR3 coding DNA: TGCAGTGCTAGACATCCGGACAGGATGTACGAGCAGTACTTC.

The chain uses TRBV4-1 and TRBJ1-3; TRBD1 matches at 10 bases. With V trimmed by 4 bases and J by 1 base, 1 base remained unmatched. CDR1 is MGHRA, CDR2 YSYEKL, per germline. The CDR3 is 15 amino acids. CDR3 coding DNA: TGCGCCAGCAGCCGACAGGGGGCTTCTGGAAACACCATATATTTT. Protein sequence: CASSRQGASGNTIYF.

This clonotype has just a few counts. The chain has TRBV10-3 and TRBJ1-2; possible D gene TRBD1, 6 bases. V was shortened by 8 bases and J by 7 bases, with 17 bases between the two germline ends. The CDR3 covers 13 residues. Germline V lookup: CDR1 ENHRY, CDR2 SYGVKD. CDR3: CAIGPQGSFGYTF. CDR3 bases: TGTGCCATCGGCCCACAGGGAAGCTTTGGCTACACCTTC.

This rearrangement joins TRBV6-2 or TRBV6-3 to TRBJ2-2; D is undetermined. Trimming shortened V by 6 bases and J by 4 bases, and 18 bases separated the two germline ends. Per germline, CDR1 MNHEY and CDR2 SVGEGT. The CDR3 runs to 16 residues. CDR3 nucleotide sequence: TGTGCCAGCAGCCCTGCGCGGAAAGCACGCACCGGGGAGCTGTTTTTT. Translation gives CASSPARKARTGELFF.

The V call is TRBV18, the J call TRBJ1-3, with 7 bases matching TRBD1. The germline V gene has CDR1 KGHSH and CDR2 LQKENI. CDR3 length: 14 amino acids. J lost 0 bases, V lost 4 bases, and 0 bases had no gene match. The DNA of the CDR3 is TGTGCCAGCTCACAGGGGGCCTCTGGAAACACCATATATTTT. This translates into CASSQGASGNTIYF. Drawing the rest from reference TRBV18 and TRBJ1-3, the complete variable domain is NAGVMQNPRHLVRRRGQEARLRCSPMKGHSHVYWYRQLPEEGLKFMVYLQKENIIDESGMPKERFSAEFPKEGPSILRIQQVVRGDSAAYFCASSQGASGNTIYFGEGSWLTVV.

This clonotype was seen repeatedly, ten times or more. The V gene is TRBV28, the J gene TRBJ2-7; D may be TRBD1 or TRBD2 (5 bases each). Germline-derived CDR1 and CDR2 are MDHEN and SYDVKM. This CDR3 region has 14 residues. Trimming stripped 7 bases from V and 0 bases from J, with 13 bases between. In DNA, the CDR3 is TGTGCCAGCATGGCGGCAGGGAGCTCCTACGAGCAGTACTTC. Protein product: CASMAAGSSYEQYF. The variable domain in full, completed from reference TRBV28 and TRBJ2-7, reads DVKVTQSSRYLVKRTGEKVFLECVQDMDHENMFWYRQDPGLGLRLIYFSYDVKMKEKGDIPEGYSVSREKKERFSLILESASTNQTSMYLCASMAAGSSYEQYFGPGTRLTVT.

The DNA of the CDR3 is TGCGCCAGCAGCCAAGAGGGCTTAGGGAATGAGCAGTTCTTC. This gives the protein CASSQEGLGNEQFF. V usage is TRBV4-1 and J usage is TRBJ2-1; D gene ambiguous. V lost 0 bases and J 7 bases, leaving 10 bases between the germline ends. This CDR3 region has 14 residues. CDR1 is MGHRA and CDR2 is YSYEKL in the germline V gene.

The chain uses TRBV12-3 or TRBV12-4 and TRBJ2-5; no clear D gene. The V gene lost 6 bases and the J gene lost 7 bases, with 15 bases spanning the gap. This CDR3 is built from 13 residues. The CDR3 region is CASRQTPSGTQYF. In DNA, the CDR3 is TGTGCCAGCAGACAGACACCGTCGGGGACCCAGTACTTC.

The chain has TRBV12-3 or TRBV12-4 and TRBJ2-7; 15 nucleotides align to TRBD2. The CDR3 sequence is 17 residues long. The V segment lost 5 bases and the J segment 5 bases; nucleotides outside the gene matches: 10. CDR3 sequence (DNA): TGTGCCAGCAGTAGGGGGACTAGCGGGGGGCCCATGGACGAGCAGTACTTC. Encoded protein: CASSRGTSGGPMDEQYF.